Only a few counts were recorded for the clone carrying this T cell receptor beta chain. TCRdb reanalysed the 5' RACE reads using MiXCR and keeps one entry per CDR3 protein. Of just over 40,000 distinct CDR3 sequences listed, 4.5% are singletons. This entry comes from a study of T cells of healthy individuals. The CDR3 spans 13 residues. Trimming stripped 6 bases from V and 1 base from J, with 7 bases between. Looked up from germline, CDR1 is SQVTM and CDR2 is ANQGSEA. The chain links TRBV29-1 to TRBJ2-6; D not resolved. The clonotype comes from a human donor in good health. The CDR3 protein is CSVVESGANVLTF. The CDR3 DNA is TGCAGCGTAGTAGAATCTGGGGCCAACGTCCTGACTTTC.